This T cell receptor beta chain emerged from a study of T cell clones after liver transplantation (dated by TCRdb to the late 2010s). General notes on the study: Samples were obtained from ITN030ST, a randomized trial in which withdrawal of immunosuppression was attempted within 2 years of liver transplantation. Three of the eight recipients were HCV-positive; the others were transplanted for non-autoimmune, non-viral indications. The study cohort included 8 liver transplant recipients, of whom 3 were classified as tolerant and 5 as non-tolerant. The subjects received no induction therapy and were kept on standard immunosuppression until randomization at 12-24 months post-transplant. Blood samples were taken pre-transplant, pre-randomization before withdrawal, and post-randomization after full withdrawal or failed withdrawal. Tolerance was defined as complete immunosuppression withdrawal for at least one year with no rise in liver enzymes beyond twice the upper limit of normal. Third party-reactive TCRbeta sequences were also identified from pre-transplant MLRs to serve as an antigen-independent comparator for donor-reactive sequences. Donor-reactive T cell clones were identified by TCRbeta sequencing following a pre-transplant mixed lymphocyte reaction and were subsequently tracked in post-transplant blood. Beyond this particular receptor, the publication reports: A significant post-transplant decrease in circulating donor-reactive CD4 TCRbeta sequences was observed in most of the 8 subjects, irrespective of tolerance or HCV status. Donor-reactive sequences decreased more than third party-reactive sequences, which suggests partial antigen-specific deletion that was not related to withdrawal success. The conclusions were preliminary, being limited by small, heterogeneous patient numbers and by non-standardized post-transplant time points. When repertoire turnover was accounted for, significantly reduced detection of donor-reactive sequences was found in 7 of 8 subjects for CD4 and in 8 of 8 subjects for CD8. Low numbers of available donor cells limited the measurable donor-reactive repertoire in a couple of subjects. Because allograft tissue specimens were not available, migration of donor-reactive T cells into the graft, rather than deletion, may have occurred.

Trimming at the junction amounts to 9 bases on V and 0 bases on J, and the germline ends lie 9 bases apart. The CDR3 spans 12 residues, from the cysteine through the phenylalanine. The retained sequence is limited to the CDR3, 36 bases, with the frame set at the first base. For CDR1 and CDR2, the germline V gene lists SGHDT and YYEEEE. On this clone itself: Its recognized antigen is unknown. It has no much larger one-base neighbor in the sample; base qualities were not kept.

High-throughput TCRbeta CDR3 sequencing of frozen genomic DNA was performed by immunoSEQ, including PCR amplification, mapping, bias correction and internal controls. Per the original workflow: Productive rearrangements were retained, and unique TCRbeta sequences were defined by the CDR3 nucleotide sequence together with the V and J gene. For a sequence to be called donor-reactive, it needed a frequency of at least 0.01% and at least 5-fold expansion in CFSE-low cells compared with unstimulated pre-transplant cells. To ensure at least 90% detection power, minimum frequency thresholds were set for each subject based on that subject's lowest-template unstimulated sample. Jensen-Shannon divergence between the top 1000 TCRbeta sequences post- versus pre-transplant served as the measure of repertoire turnover. Changes in detection of donor-reactive sequences were tested with two-sided Fisher's exact tests. As stored in TCRdb, this immuneACCESS dataset retains in-frame rearrangements with V and J assigned. A fraction of the clones does not appear; measured against another copy, unresolved V genes explain less than half of the discrepancy, and the remainder lacks a known reason. The V and J calls and the clone size are those of that table, but D and trimming were determined from the DNA. This sample is represented by 95,000 to 130,000 clones; about nine tenths of them were singletons. The ten largest clones capture more than 0.8% of the sample.

Thawed unstimulated PBMCs were stained for CD3, CD4 and CD8 and FACS-sorted into CD3+CD4+ and CD3+CD8+ populations. All 8 studied subjects were randomized to withdrawal of immunosuppression. Genomic DNA was isolated with the Qiagen DNeasy Blood and Tissue Kit. This clonotype was sampled from a human patient who received a liver transplant. Some T cells may have been brought in with the graft after a transplant. The rearranged chain carries TRBV5-6 and TRBJ1-1; the D gene is perhaps TRBD1, from 5 matching bases. The source was CD4+ T cells from blood, collected 12 months after liver transplant. The nucleotide sequence reads as follows: TGTGCCACGGGACGGATGAACACTGAAGCTTTCTTT. This translates into CATGRMNTEAFF. The reference TRBV5-6 and TRBJ1-1 proteins fill in what lies around the CDR3, so the full variable domain reads DAGVTQSPTHLIKTRGQQVTLRCSPKSGHDTVSWYQQALGQGPQFIFQYYEEEERQRGNFPDRFSGHQFPNYSSELNVNALLLGDSALYLCATGRMNTEAFFGQGTRLTVV.